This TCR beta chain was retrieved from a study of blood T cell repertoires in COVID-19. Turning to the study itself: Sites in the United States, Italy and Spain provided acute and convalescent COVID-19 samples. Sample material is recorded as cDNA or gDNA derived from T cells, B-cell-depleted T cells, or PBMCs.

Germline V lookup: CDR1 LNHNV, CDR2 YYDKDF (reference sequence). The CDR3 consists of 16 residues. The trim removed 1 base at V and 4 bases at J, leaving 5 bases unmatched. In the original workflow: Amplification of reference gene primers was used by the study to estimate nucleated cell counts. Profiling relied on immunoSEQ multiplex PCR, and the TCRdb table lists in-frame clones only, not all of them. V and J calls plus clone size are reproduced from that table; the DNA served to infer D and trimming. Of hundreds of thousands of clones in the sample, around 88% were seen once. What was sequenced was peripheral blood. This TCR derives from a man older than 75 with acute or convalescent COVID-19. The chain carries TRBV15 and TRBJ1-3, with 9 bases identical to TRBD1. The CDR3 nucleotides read TGTGCCACCAGCAGAGTGGGGACAGGGACCGGAAACACCATATATTTT. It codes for CATSRVGTGTGNTIYF.